These 3 T cell receptor beta chains share one sample of origin, sequenced in a study of monozygotic twins with inflammatory bowel disease (dated by TCRdb to the late 2010s). The method was 5' RACE. The run used an Illumina HiSeq 2500. TCRdb reprocessed the public reads and reports one entry per CDR3 protein sequence, without DNA. In this sample's table one finds about 300,000 distinct CDR3 sequences. Of the sample, over 5.5% falls within the top ten clones. The sample consisted of blood. These receptors came from a human donor with ulcerative colitis or Crohn's disease, or a healthy co-twin of an affected twin (not recorded which).

The chain employs TRBV14 and TRBJ2-2; the TRBD1 assignment by TCRdb is unverifiable without DNA. Germline values: CDR1 SGHDN, CDR2 FVKESK. The CDR3 consists of 14 residues. This chain's CDR3 is CASSSQGWTGELFF. The full variable domain, in which reference TRBV14 and TRBJ2-2 provide the parts outside the CDR3, is EAGVTQFPSHSVIEKGQTVTLRCDPISGHDNLYWYRRVMGKEIKFLLHFVKESKQDESGMPNNRFLAERTGGTYSTLKVQPAELEDSGVYFCASSSQGWTGELFFGEGSRLTVL.

The V call is TRBV20-1, the J call TRBJ2-5; lacking DNA, the TRBD1 call made by TCRdb goes unchecked. The CDR3 has 12 amino acids. Germline V gene sequence: CDR1 DFQATT, CDR2 SNEGSKA (reference sequence). Here the CDR3 reads CSAIRGRETQYF.

The chain carries TRBV5-1 and TRBJ1-5; TCRdb gives TRBD1 as the D gene, but with no DNA this cannot be confirmed. This CDR3 comprises 13 residues. Per germline, CDR1 SGHRS and CDR2 YFSETQ. The CDR3 spells CASSRLEGGPQHF.